The sequence of this T cell receptor beta chain was determined in a study of breast tumors, draining lymph nodes, adjacent tissues. A word on this clonotype: One junction end does not reproduce the germline sequence, and a read error may be involved.

Axillary draining lymph nodes of breast cancer patients supplied the node samples. TCRdb re-derived calls from the multiplex PCR reads in MiXCR, one entry per CDR3 protein. This table holds about 80,000 distinct CDR3 sequences, around 20% found once. The TCR was taken from a female donor with breast cancer. Some clones in this sample may be carry-over from other donors' samples. The sequenced sample consisted of axillary lymph node tissue.

CDR3: CASSFPGTGRGYAF. CDR3 coding DNA: TGTGCCAGTAGTTTCCCCGGGACAGGGAGAGGCTACGCCTTC. V usage is TRBV19 and J usage is TRBJ1-2; TRBD1 aligns across 9 bases. The V gene's germline CDR1 is LNHDA and CDR2 SQIVND (reference sequence). The CDR3 loop spans 14 amino acids. Combining the CDR3 with reference TRBV19 and TRBJ1-2 gives the whole variable domain DGGITQSPKYLFRKEGQNVTLSCEQNLNHDAMYWYRQDPGQGLRLIYYSQIVNDFQKGDIAEGYSVSREKKESFPLTVTSAQKNPTAFYLCASSFPGTGRGYAFGSGTRLTVV.